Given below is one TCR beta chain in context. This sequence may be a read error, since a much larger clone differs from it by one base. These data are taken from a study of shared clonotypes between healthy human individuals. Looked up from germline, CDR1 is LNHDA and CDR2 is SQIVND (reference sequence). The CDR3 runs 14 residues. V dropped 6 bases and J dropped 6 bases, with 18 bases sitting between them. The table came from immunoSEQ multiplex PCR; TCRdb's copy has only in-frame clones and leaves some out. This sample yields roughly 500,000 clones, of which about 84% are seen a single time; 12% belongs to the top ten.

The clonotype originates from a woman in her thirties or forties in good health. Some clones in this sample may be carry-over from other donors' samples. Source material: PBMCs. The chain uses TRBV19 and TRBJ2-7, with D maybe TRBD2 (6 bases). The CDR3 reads CASRQTGAAGEQYF. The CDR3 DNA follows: TGTGCCAGTAGACAAACCGGGGCAGCGGGCGAGCAGTACTTC.